This T cell receptor (beta chain) was obtained from a study of T cells after yellow fever vaccination. General study results and limits: Peaking on day 5 versus 15, the secondary response was faster but weaker. Abundant bulk-derived clonotypes could contaminate FACS-sorted repertoires.

This clonotype was counted many times. As yet, its antigen is unknown. TCR cDNA was made by 5'RACE template switching, adding a universal primer site and UMIs. TCRdb ran MiXCR on the 5' RACE reads and lists one entry per CDR3 protein. The sample lists approximately 180,000 distinct CDR3 sequences, 6.2% seen once, with less than 3.5% in the top ten. The junction had 10 bases not matched to a gene; V was cut back by 2 bases and J by 14 bases. CDR1 and CDR2 (germline): KGHSH, LQKENI. The CDR3 has 13 amino acids. V usage is TRBV18 and J usage is TRBJ1-1, with 8 bases lining up with TRBD1. The receptor's source is a man aged 18 to 30 who received the YFV17D yellow fever vaccine. The source material was CD4+ T cells sorted from PBMCs, sampled on the day of the first yellow fever vaccination. As DNA, the CDR3 is TGTGCCAGCTCACCAGGGCTGGAGACAGGGGCCTTCTTT. It is translated as CASSPGLETGAFF. Complete variable domain (other parts from reference TRBV18 and TRBJ1-1): NAGVMQNPRHLVRRRGQEARLRCSPMKGHSHVYWYRQLPEEGLKFMVYLQKENIIDESGMPKERFSAEFPKEGPSILRIQQVVRGDSAAYFCASSPGLETGAFFGQGTRLTVV.